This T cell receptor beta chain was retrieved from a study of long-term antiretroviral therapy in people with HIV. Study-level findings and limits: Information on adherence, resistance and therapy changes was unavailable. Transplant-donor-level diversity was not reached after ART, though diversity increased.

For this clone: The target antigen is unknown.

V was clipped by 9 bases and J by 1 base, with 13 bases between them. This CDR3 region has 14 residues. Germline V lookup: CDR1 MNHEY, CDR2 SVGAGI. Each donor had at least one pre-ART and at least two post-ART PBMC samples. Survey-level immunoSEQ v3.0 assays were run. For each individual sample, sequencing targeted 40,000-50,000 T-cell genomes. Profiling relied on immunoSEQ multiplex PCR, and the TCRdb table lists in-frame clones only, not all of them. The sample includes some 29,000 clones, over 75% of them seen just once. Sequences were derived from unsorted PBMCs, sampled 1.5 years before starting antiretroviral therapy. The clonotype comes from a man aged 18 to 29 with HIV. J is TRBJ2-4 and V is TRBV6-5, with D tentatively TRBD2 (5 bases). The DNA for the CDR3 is TGTGCCAGTCGGACCCCGGGGGCCAAAAACATTCAGTACTTC. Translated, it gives CASRTPGAKNIQYF.